This TCR beta chain was sequenced during a study of cytomegalovirus exposure and HLA in healthy donors. Some clones are missing from TCRdb's copy, which holds only in-frame ones; the method was immunoSEQ multiplex PCR. This sample yields fewer than 150,000 clones, of which around four fifths are seen a single time; just under 30% belongs to the top ten. This CDR3 spans 13 amino acids. Germline loops: CDR1 LGHNA, CDR2 YNFKEQ. Between the trimmed V and J ends, which lost 2 bases and 14 bases, there was a span of 18 bases. The specimen sequenced was PBMCs. This receptor was obtained from a man aged 25 to 45 in good health and CMV-seropositive. V is TRBV4-2 and J is TRBJ1-2; D might be TRBD1 (6 bases). CDR3 DNA sequence: TGTGCCAGCAGCCAAACTACCCCGCCAGGGGATACCTTC. It translates to CASSQTTPPGDTF.